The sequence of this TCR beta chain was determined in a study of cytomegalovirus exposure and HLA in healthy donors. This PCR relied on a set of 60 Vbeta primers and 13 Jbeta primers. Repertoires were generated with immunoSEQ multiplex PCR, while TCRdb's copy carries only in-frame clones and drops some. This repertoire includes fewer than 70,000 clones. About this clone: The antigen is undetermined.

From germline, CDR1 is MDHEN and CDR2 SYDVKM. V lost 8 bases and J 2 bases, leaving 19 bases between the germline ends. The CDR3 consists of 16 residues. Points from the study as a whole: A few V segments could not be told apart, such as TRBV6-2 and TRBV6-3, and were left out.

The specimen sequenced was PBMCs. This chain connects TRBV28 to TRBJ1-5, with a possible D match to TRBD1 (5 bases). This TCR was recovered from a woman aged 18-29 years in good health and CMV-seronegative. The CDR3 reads CASRLLGGEGNQPQHF. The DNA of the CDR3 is TGTGCCAGCCGCCTCCTCGGGGGGGAGGGCAATCAGCCCCAGCATTTT.